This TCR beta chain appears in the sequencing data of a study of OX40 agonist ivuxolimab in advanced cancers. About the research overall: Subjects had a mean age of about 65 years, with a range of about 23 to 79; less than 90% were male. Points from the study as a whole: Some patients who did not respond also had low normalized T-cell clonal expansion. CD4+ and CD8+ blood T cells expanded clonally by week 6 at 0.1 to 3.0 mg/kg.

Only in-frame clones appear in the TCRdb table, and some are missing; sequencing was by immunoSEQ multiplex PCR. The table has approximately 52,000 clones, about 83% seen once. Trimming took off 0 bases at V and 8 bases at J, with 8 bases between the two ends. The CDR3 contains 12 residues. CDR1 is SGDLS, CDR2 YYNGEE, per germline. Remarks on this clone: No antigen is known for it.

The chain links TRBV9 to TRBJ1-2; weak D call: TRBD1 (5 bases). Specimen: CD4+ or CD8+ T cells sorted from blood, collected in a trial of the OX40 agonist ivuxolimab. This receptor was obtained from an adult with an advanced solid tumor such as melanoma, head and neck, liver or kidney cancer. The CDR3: CASSVDRGGYTF. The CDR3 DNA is TGTGCCAGCAGCGTAGACCGGGGCGGCTACACCTTC. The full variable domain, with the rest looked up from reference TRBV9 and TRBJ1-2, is DSGVTQTPKHLITATGQRVTLRCSPRSGDLSVYWYQQSLDQGLQFLIQYYNGEERAKGNILERFSAQQFPDLHSELNLSSLELGDSALYFCASSVDRGGYTFGSGTRLTVV.